The 30 T cell receptor beta chains given below trace back to one sample, sequenced in a study of molecular identifiers for immune sequencing clone quantification. TCRdb itself ran the PCR reads through MiXCR, one entry per CDR3 protein. The sample includes 40,000 to 45,000 distinct CDR3 sequences, under 25% of them seen just once. The sample consisted of naive CD8+ T cells from blood, with Jurkat cell RNA spiked in. Subset noted: FACS-sorted CD8+CD4-CCR7+CD45RA+ naive T cells. The receptor set was obtained from a human donor in good health. Some libraries in this study had Jurkat cell RNA spiked in.

This clonotype has a single count. The chain is built from TRBV7-8 and TRBJ2-3, with TRBD2 matching 7 bases. Trimming cost V 4 bases and J 2 bases; bases outside gene matches: 9. This CDR3 region has 16 residues. In germline, CDR1 is SGHVS, CDR2 FQNEAQ. The CDR3 nucleotides read TGTGCCAGCAGCTCCCCGAGGGGACTAAACACAGATACGCAGTATTTT. As protein: CASSSPRGLNTDTQYF.

This clonotype was observed many times. The chain joins TRBV6-1 to TRBJ2-1, with 9 bases fitting TRBD2. The CDR3 runs to 15 residues. V lost 1 base to trimming and J lost 9 bases; unmatched junction nucleotides: 7. CDR1 is MNHNS and CDR2 is SASEGT in the germline V gene. The CDR3 sequence is CASSEDWTSAGEQFF. CDR3 DNA sequence: TGTGCCAGCAGTGAAGACTGGACTAGCGCGGGTGAGCAGTTCTTC.

The table lists this clonotype with many counts. The rearrangement joins TRBV7-9 to TRBJ1-1; unclear D gene. The CDR3 runs 12 residues. V shed 4 bases and J shed 1 base, with 4 bases lying between them. In germline, CDR1 is SEHNR, CDR2 FQNEAQ (reference sequence). CDR3 in amino acids: CASSSTNTEAFF. The CDR3 DNA reads TGTGCCAGCAGCTCTACGAACACTGAAGCTTTCTTT.

In this sample, this clonotype turned up many times. The chain links TRBV7-3 to TRBJ2-5, with TRBD2 as a possible D gene (6 bases). V lost 3 bases to trimming and J lost 2 bases, with 10 bases between them. CDR1 and CDR2 from the germline V gene are SGHTA and FQGTGA. This CDR3 region has 14 residues. This CDR3 is CASSFVGGQETQYF. The CDR3 region has the DNA TGTGCCAGCAGCTTTGTAGGAGGGCAAGAGACCCAGTACTTC.

This clonotype was detected ten times or more. V usage is TRBV20-1 and J usage is TRBJ2-7; TRBD1 might be the D (6 bases). Looked up from germline, CDR1 is DFQATT and CDR2 is SNEGSKA (reference sequence). CDR3 length: 11 amino acids. Trimming removed 5 bases from V and 3 bases from J, with 8 bases in between. This chain's CDR3 is CSARRGYEQYF. Here the CDR3 DNA reads TGCAGTGCTCGCAGGGGCTACGAGCAGTACTTC.

This clonotype was detected ten times or more. This sequence joins TRBV2 and TRBJ2-3, with TRBD2 as a possible D gene (6 bases). With 6 bases removed from V and 0 bases from J, the gap between germline ends came to 22 bases. Per germline, CDR1 SNHLY and CDR2 FYNNEI. This CDR3 is 18 amino acids long. For the CDR3, the DNA is TGTGCCAGCAGGGAACGTAGGGACTCCGCCTCTAGCACAGATACGCAGTATTTT. Translation: CASRERRDSASSTDTQYF.

This clonotype occurred many times. The chain recombines TRBV20-1 with TRBJ2-2; 10 nucleotides agree with TRBD2. Looked up from germline, CDR1 is DFQATT and CDR2 is SNEGSKA (reference sequence). This CDR3 comprises 18 residues. After removal of 0 bases from V and 3 bases from J, the junction contained 10 bases not matched to a gene. The CDR3 spells CSARDTLAGEIHTGELFF. The DNA of the CDR3 is TGCAGTGCTAGAGACACCCTAGCGGGGGAGATTCACACCGGGGAGCTGTTTTTT.

This clonotype was counted ten times or more. A much bigger clone sits one base away, suggesting this may be a read error. The chain is built from TRBV20-1 and TRBJ2-7; D call uncertain. The germline V gene has CDR1 DFQATT and CDR2 SNEGSKA (reference sequence). This CDR3 comprises 13 residues. The CDR3 DNA reads as TGCAGTGCTAGAGTTGACCCCTCCTACGAGCGGTACTTC. Translated, it gives CSARVDPSYERYF.

This clonotype was seen repeatedly, ten times or more. The chain couples TRBV9 to TRBJ2-5; D possibly corresponds to TRBD2 (5 bases). This CDR3 contains 14 residues. Trimming shortened V by 3 bases and J by 1 base, and 10 bases separated the two germline ends. The germline V gene encodes CDR1 SGDLS and CDR2 YYNGEE. CDR3 sequence: CASSAELVQETQYF. Here the CDR3 DNA reads TGTGCCAGCAGCGCAGAACTAGTCCAAGAGACCCAGTACTTC. Combining the CDR3 with reference TRBV9 and TRBJ2-5 gives the whole variable domain DSGVTQTPKHLITATGQRVTLRCSPRSGDLSVYWYQQSLDQGLQFLIQYYNGEERAKGNILERFSAQQFPDLHSELNLSSLELGDSALYFCASSAELVQETQYFGPGTRLLVL.

This clonotype was picked up many times. The chain links TRBV13 to TRBJ2-5; no firm D call. This CDR3 spans 12 amino acids. Germline assignment: CDR1 PRHDT and CDR2 FYEKMQ (reference sequence). V shed 5 bases and J shed 5 bases, with 9 bases lying between them. CDR3 sequence reads: CASSLGWETQYF. In DNA, the CDR3 is TGTGCCAGCAGCCTCGGATGGGAGACCCAGTACTTC.

With respect to this clonotype: A much larger clone is a single base away; this may be a read error. The chain employs TRBV12-3 or TRBV12-4 and TRBJ2-7, with D maybe TRBD1 (5 bases). The CDR3 sequence is 16 residues long. The CDR3 reads CASGLASGIPLDEQYF. The CDR3 coding sequence is TGTGCCAGCGGTTTAGCTTCAGGGATCCCCTTGGACGAGCAGTACTTC.

This clonotype was recorded only once. The chain recombines TRBV4-1 with TRBJ1-1; D gene uncertain. Between the trimmed V and J ends, which lost 1 base and 3 bases, there was a span of 12 bases. Looked up from germline, CDR1 is MGHRA and CDR2 is YSYEKL. The CDR3 has 15 residues. CDR3 residues: CASSQGAPGYTEAFF. The CDR3 DNA follows: TGCGCCAGCAGCCAAGGAGCCCCCGGGTACACTGAAGCTTTCTTT.

This clonotype occurred many times. The chain is built from TRBV14 and TRBJ2-5; no reliable D call. The CDR3 runs 14 residues. Germline V gene data show CDR1 as SGHDN and CDR2 as FVKESK. Trimming took off 0 bases at V and 2 bases at J, with 7 bases between the two ends. The CDR3 region has the DNA TGTGCCAGCAGCCAAGAGTTCGGGCAAGAGACCCAGTACTTC. Encoded protein: CASSQEFGQETQYF.

This clonotype was found many times. The chain has TRBV7-2 and TRBJ2-1; 9 bases fit TRBD2. Looked up from germline, CDR1 is SGHTA and CDR2 is FQGNSA. Trimming at V came to 6 bases and at J to 0 bases, leaving 6 bases not matched to a gene. The CDR3 contains 16 residues. The CDR3 DNA follows: TGTGCCAGCAGTTCGAGCGGGAGGAGCTCCTACAATGAGCAGTTCTTC. As protein: CASSSSGRSSYNEQFF.

The chain carries TRBV5-1 and TRBJ2-7; 7 bases map to TRBD1. The J segment lost 3 bases and the V segment lost 4 bases, leaving 4 bases of the junction unmatched. Germline-derived CDR1 and CDR2 are SGHRS and YFSETQ. The CDR3 runs 13 residues. The CDR3 sequence is CASSVTGYYEQYF. The CDR3 DNA sequence: TGCGCCAGCAGCGTGACAGGGTACTACGAGCAGTACTTC.

This clonotype appeared many times. The rearrangement joins TRBV19 to TRBJ2-5; possibly TRBD2 for D (6 bases). Germline V gene sequence: CDR1 LNHDA, CDR2 SQIVND (reference sequence). V gave up 1 base and J gave up 0 bases, with 9 bases separating them. This CDR3 contains 15 residues. This chain's CDR3 is CASSIVGGNQETQYF. CDR3 sequence (DNA): TGTGCCAGTAGTATAGTGGGCGGGAACCAAGAGACCCAGTACTTC.

This clonotype has at least ten counts. The chain joins TRBV5-5 to TRBJ2-7, with D possibly called TRBD1 or TRBD2 (5 bases each). V was cut by 3 bases and J by 3 bases, with 10 bases left in between. CDR1 SGHKS and CDR2 YYEKEE come from the germline V gene (reference sequence). The CDR3 loop spans 13 amino acids. The CDR3 is CASSWGTDYEQYF. CDR3 nucleotide sequence: TGTGCCAGCAGCTGGGGGACCGACTACGAGCAGTACTTC.

V and J are TRBV4-3 and TRBJ2-5; D not resolved. The germline V gene encodes CDR1 LGHNA and CDR2 YSLEER. V lost 2 bases, J lost 5 bases, and 9 bases lay in between. CDR3 length: 13 residues. CDR3 loop: CASSQSRCETQYF. The CDR3, as DNA: TGCGCCAGCAGCCAAAGCAGATGTGAGACCCAGTACTTC.

At least ten counts were recorded for this clonotype. V is TRBV19 and J is TRBJ1-1; D is ambiguous. The CDR3 covers 13 residues. V dropped 7 bases and J dropped 3 bases, with 12 bases sitting between them. Germline loops: CDR1 LNHDA, CDR2 SQIVND (reference sequence). CDR3 bases: TGTGCCAGTAATCTAGGACTGTACACTGAAGCTTTCTTT. As protein: CASNLGLYTEAFF.

This clonotype showed up many times. The V call is TRBV6-5, the J call TRBJ2-1; a possible D gene is TRBD2 (6 bases). The CDR3 is 15 amino acids. V was clipped by 0 bases and J by 7 bases, with 13 bases between them. The germline gives CDR1 MNHEY, CDR2 SVGAGI. CDR3 DNA sequence: TGTGCCAGCAGTTACTCTGGGCGGGGTCGAAATGAGCAGTTCTTC. Its translation: CASSYSGRGRNEQFF.

The chain couples TRBV29-1 to TRBJ1-1; TRBD1 agrees at 7 bases. CDR3 size: 13 residues. Germline V gene lookup returns CDR1 SQVTM and CDR2 ANQGSEA. The V segment lost 2 bases and the J segment 5 bases; nucleotides outside the gene matches: 5. The CDR3 region has the DNA TGCAGCGTTGAACCGGCAGGGGGGACTGAAGCTTTCTTT. Residues: CSVEPAGGTEAFF.

This clonotype was counted at least ten times. The chain employs TRBV7-8 and TRBJ2-1; 8 positions match TRBD2. Germline loops: CDR1 SGHVS, CDR2 FQNEAQ. After removal of 8 bases from V and 6 bases from J, the junction contained 6 bases not matched to a gene. The CDR3 contains 13 residues. The CDR3 region is CASLLGTSNEQFF. The CDR3 DNA sequence: TGTGCCAGCTTGCTCGGGACTAGCAATGAGCAGTTCTTC.

Ten or more counts support this clonotype. The gene calls are TRBV13 and TRBJ2-4; D unclear. Germline CDR1 and CDR2: PRHDT and FYEKMQ (reference sequence). Between the trimmed V and J ends, which lost 0 bases and 0 bases, there was a span of 9 bases. This CDR3 region has 16 residues. As DNA, the CDR3 is TGTGCCAGCAGCTTAGGCGTCGGGTTAGCCAAAAACATTCAGTACTTC. Residues: CASSLGVGLAKNIQYF. Together with reference TRBV13 and TRBJ2-4, the CDR3 gives the full variable domain: AAGVIQSPRHLIKEKRETATLKCYPIPRHDTVYWYQQGPGQDPQFLISFYEKMQSDKGSIPDRFSAQQFSDYHSELNMSSLELGDSALYFCASSLGVGLAKNIQYFGAGTRLSVL.

This chain links TRBV6-1 with TRBJ2-7, with 10 bases lining up with TRBD1. There are 15 residues in the CDR3. Germline CDR1 reads MNHNS; CDR2 reads SASEGT. V shed 7 bases, J shed 4 bases, and the junction held 10 bases outside the gene matches. In DNA form, the CDR3 reads TGTGCCAGCAAGACCGGGACAGGGGACGGGTACGAGCAGTACTTC. It yields the protein CASKTGTGDGYEQYF.

This clonotype appeared many times. The genes are TRBV5-5 and TRBJ2-7, with TRBD2 as a possible D gene (5 bases). CDR3 length: 13 amino acids. Per the germline V gene, CDR1 is SGHKS and CDR2 is YYEKEE (reference sequence). The V end was cut by 4 bases, the J end by 2 bases, with 10 bases between. CDR3 amino acids: CASSTPGTYEQYF. DNA for the CDR3: TGTGCCAGCAGCACGCCCGGGACCTACGAGCAGTACTTC.

This clonotype was recorded at least ten times. V and J are TRBV7-3 and TRBJ2-6; D is perhaps TRBD2 (7 bases). V dropped 1 base and J dropped 3 bases, with 16 bases sitting between them. This CDR3 has 18 amino acids. In germline, CDR1 is SGHTA, CDR2 FQGTGA. CDR3: CASSLSGGALDGANVLTF. In DNA, the CDR3 is TGTGCCAGCAGCTTAAGTGGGGGGGCGCTGGATGGGGCCAACGTCCTGACTTTC.

With respect to this clonotype: This may stem from a read error, because a much larger clone lies one nucleotide away. The V gene is TRBV7-9, the J gene TRBJ2-3; D remains unclear. The germline CDR1 and CDR2 sequences are SEHNR and FQNEAQ (reference sequence). The CDR3 loop spans 12 amino acids. V lost 7 bases and J lost 6, with 11 bases in between. The CDR3 coding sequence is TGTGCCAGCACGATGGTATGGGATACGCAGTATTTT. The encoded protein is CASTMVWDTQYF.

This clonotype was observed at least ten times. The chain is built from TRBV11-2 and TRBJ2-1; 7 nucleotides agree with TRBD2. The CDR3 has 16 amino acids. The germline V gene encodes CDR1 SGHAT and CDR2 FQNNGV. Losses at the gene ends were 4 bases for V and 0 bases for J; bases not matched to a gene: 6. The CDR3 DNA is TGTGCCAGCAGCTGGGGCGGGGGAAGCTCCTACAATGAGCAGTTCTTC. It is translated as CASSWGGGSSYNEQFF.

This clonotype has a count of ten or more. The V and J genes are TRBV13 and TRBJ2-3; D uncertain. The germline V gene encodes CDR1 PRHDT and CDR2 FYEKMQ (reference sequence). Deletions cut 4 bases from V and 0 bases from J, with 14 bases between. CDR3 length: 16 amino acids. The CDR3 loop reads CASSSAPGDSTDTQYF. Written as DNA, the CDR3 is TGTGCCAGCAGCTCTGCTCCAGGCGATAGCACAGATACGCAGTATTTT.

In this sample, this clonotype turned up many times. The chain carries TRBV25-1 and TRBJ2-7; D remains unclear. Germline V gene data show CDR1 as MGHDK and CDR2 as SYGVNS. The ends were cut back, 3 bases at V and 5 bases at J, with 8 bases in the middle. CDR3 size: 12 residues. DNA for the CDR3: TGTGCCAGCAGTGATTGGTTCCACGAGCAGTACTTC. Translating it yields CASSDWFHEQYF.